A selection of T cell receptor beta chains follows, all from one sample in a study of metastatic and nonmetastatic thyroid tumors. TCRdb re-called clones via MiXCR from the PCR reads. The sample holds about 41,000 clones; 11% are singletons and the top ten take roughly a quarter. Specimen: blood. These receptors all stem from a female donor with papillary thyroid cancer or a benign thyroid nodule (not recorded which). Some clones in this sample may be carry-over from other donors' samples. Each CDR3 is given with its conserved first and last residue. The D gene is left open where the match is weak. Where a row states a size, it is once, few, many or the class of an expanded clone; other rows omit it.

size: many
length: 13
D: NA
V: TRBV11-3
J: TRBJ1-6
CDR3: CASSSSVDSPLHF
DNA: TGTGCCAGCAGCTCCTCGGTGGATTCACCCCTCCACTTT

size: medium-sized
length: 17
D: TRBD2
V: TRBV5-1
J: TRBJ2-7
CDR3: CASSSIAGGGRPYEQYF
DNA: TGCGCCAGCAGCTCAATAGCGGGAGGGGGCAGGCCCTACGAGCAGTACTTC

size: NA
length: 15
D: NA
V: TRBV27
J: TRBJ2-6
CDR3: CASTPERSGANVLNF
DNA: TGTGCCAGCACACCAGAACGCTCTGGGGCCAACGTCCTGAATTTC

size: many
length: 16
D: NA
V: TRBV20-1
J: TRBJ2-7
CDR3: CSARGDLRPLFYEQYF
DNA: TGCAGTGCTAGGGGGGACCTACGTCCTCTTTTCTACGAGCAGTACTTC

size: many
length: 12
D: TRBD1
V: TRBV20-1
J: TRBJ1-5
CDR3: CSVVTGDQPQHF
DNA: TGCAGTGTCGTGACAGGGGATCAGCCCCAGCATTTT

size: many
length: 12
D: NA
V: TRBV12-3/TRBV12-4
J: TRBJ1-1
CDR3: CASSLNGAEAFF
DNA: TGTGCCAGCAGTTTAAATGGCGCTGAAGCTTTCTTT

size: many
length: 16
D: NA
V: TRBV6-4
J: TRBJ1-2
CDR3: CASSATPGSPNYGYTF
DNA: TGTGCCAGCAGTGCTACCCCAGGGTCACCAAACTATGGCTACACCTTC

size: many
length: 14
D: NA
V: TRBV27
J: TRBJ2-7
CDR3: CASSTRGGSYEQYF
DNA: TGTGCCAGCAGTACCCGCGGCGGCTCCTACGAGCAGTACTTC

size: many
length: 15
D: NA
V: TRBV6-1
J: TRBJ1-5
CDR3: CASSTGVGENQPQHF
DNA: TGTGCCAGCAGTACGGGAGTAGGGGAGAATCAGCCCCAGCATTTT

size: many
length: 15
D: TRBD2
V: TRBV7-2
J: TRBJ2-3
CDR3: CASNWGTTLTDTQYF
DNA: TGTGCCAGCAACTGGGGGACTACACTCACAGATACGCAGTATTTT

size: many
length: 14
D: NA
V: TRBV4-3
J: TRBJ2-2
CDR3: CASSQDGWIGELFF
DNA: TGCGCCAGCAGCCAAGATGGTTGGATCGGGGAGCTGTTTTTT

size: many
length: 11
D: NA
V: TRBV30
J: TRBJ1-1
CDR3: CAWSVWGPCFF
DNA: TGTGCCTGGAGTGTATGGGGACCATGCTTCTTT

size: many
length: 14
D: NA
V: TRBV9
J: TRBJ1-4
CDR3: CASSEGRGSEKLFF
DNA: TGTGCCAGCAGCGAGGGCCGAGGGAGTGAAAAACTGTTTTTT

size: NA
length: 10
D: NA
V: TRBV12-3/TRBV12-4
J: TRBJ1-1
CDR3: CASTRQEAFF
DNA: TGTGCCAGTACGAGACAGGAAGCTTTCTTT

size: many
length: 15
D: TRBD1
V: TRBV9
J: TRBJ1-3
CDR3: CASSGTGHSGNTIYF
DNA: TGTGCCAGCAGCGGGACAGGACACTCTGGAAACACCATATATTTT

size: many
length: 15
D: TRBD1
V: TRBV6-1
J: TRBJ1-2
CDR3: CASSPLETGGYGYTF
DNA: TGTGCCAGCAGCCCACTGGAGACAGGGGGCTATGGCTACACCTTC

size: NA
length: 15
D: NA
V: TRBV19
J: TRBJ1-5
CDR3: CASSTTWDINQPQHF
DNA: TGTGCCAGTAGTACCACTTGGGACATAAATCAGCCCCAGCATTTT

size: few
length: 14
D: NA
V: TRBV15
J: TRBJ2-3
CDR3: CATSRDYFADTQYF
DNA: TGTGCCACCAGCAGAGATTATTTCGCAGATACGCAGTATTTT

size: many
length: 15
D: NA
V: TRBV4-1
J: TRBJ2-2
CDR3: CASSQDTGAGGELFF
DNA: TGCGCCAGCAGCCAAGATACGGGGGCTGGCGGGGAGCTGTTTTTT

size: many
length: 14
D: NA
V: TRBV3-1
J: TRBJ1-3
CDR3: CASSHWGRGYTIYF
DNA: TGTGCCAGCAGCCATTGGGGGCGCGGTTACACCATATATTTT

size: NA
length: 13
D: TRBD2
V: TRBV20-1
J: TRBJ2-3
CDR3: CSALGLSIDTQYF
DNA: TGCAGTGCTCTGGGACTATCAATAGATACGCAGTATTTT

size: many
length: 11
D: NA
V: TRBV27
J: TRBJ2-1
CDR3: CASTRGVEQFF
DNA: TGTGCCAGCACCCGGGGTGTTGAGCAGTTCTTC

size: many
length: 15
D: NA
V: TRBV28
J: TRBJ2-3
CDR3: CASSPALGGTDTQYF
DNA: TGTGCCAGCAGTCCTGCCCTGGGGGGTACAGATACGCAGTATTTT

size: NA
length: 18
D: NA
V: TRBV6-6
J: TRBJ1-4
CDR3: CASSYPQTGTARDAKLFF
DNA: TGTGCCAGCAGTTACCCTCAAACAGGGACCGCTAGGGATGCAAAACTGTTTTTT

size: NA
length: 15
D: TRBD2
V: TRBV7-4
J: TRBJ2-1
CDR3: CASSLVLAGKNEQFF
DNA: TGTGCCAGCAGCTTAGTGCTAGCGGGAAAAAATGAGCAGTTCTTC

size: many
length: 17
D: TRBD2
V: TRBV5-1
J: TRBJ2-5
CDR3: CASSLTGRAWAEETQYF
DNA: TGCGCCAGCAGCTTGACGGGGAGGGCCTGGGCTGAGGAGACCCAGTACTTC

size: many
length: 13
D: NA
V: TRBV20-1
J: TRBJ1-1
CDR3: CSADGHLNTEAFF
DNA: TGCAGTGCGGACGGGCACTTGAACACTGAAGCTTTCTTT

size: NA
length: 14
D: NA
V: TRBV5-1
J: TRBJ2-2
CDR3: CASRTEANTGELFF
DNA: TGCGCCAGCAGGACAGAGGCGAACACCGGGGAGCTGTTTTTT

size: many
length: 14
D: NA
V: TRBV12-3/TRBV12-4
J: TRBJ2-2
CDR3: CASSPDSDTGELFF
DNA: TGTGCCAGCAGTCCAGACAGTGACACCGGGGAGCTGTTTTTT

size: many
length: 14
D: TRBD1
V: TRBV5-1
J: TRBJ1-1
CDR3: CASSAGTANTEAFF
DNA: TGCGCCAGCAGTGCCGGGACAGCGAACACTGAAGCTTTCTTT

size: NA
length: 15
D: NA
V: TRBV7-9
J: TRBJ1-4
CDR3: CASSREGATNEKLFF
DNA: TGTGCCAGCAGTCGAGAGGGAGCAACTAATGAAAAACTGTTTTTT

size: many
length: 16
D: TRBD1
V: TRBV15
J: TRBJ2-5
CDR3: CATSSGGRGYQETQYF
DNA: TGTGCCACCAGCAGCGGCGGCAGGGGGTACCAAGAGACCCAGTACTTC

size: many
length: 12
D: NA
V: TRBV6-1
J: TRBJ2-5
CDR3: CASSRYQETQYF
DNA: TGTGCCAGCAGCCGATATCAAGAGACCCAGTACTTC

size: many
length: 13
D: NA
V: TRBV6-2/TRBV6-3
J: TRBJ2-1
CDR3: CASSYIRETEQFF
DNA: TGTGCCAGCAGTTATATCCGGGAGACTGAGCAGTTCTTC

size: many
length: 13
D: NA
V: TRBV5-5
J: TRBJ2-1
CDR3: CASSFRLNNEQFF
DNA: TGTGCCAGCAGCTTTCGCCTTAACAATGAGCAGTTCTTC

size: many
length: 13
D: NA
V: TRBV5-1
J: TRBJ2-2
CDR3: CASSLSLLGELFF
DNA: TGCGCCAGCAGCTTGTCACTGTTGGGGGAGCTGTTTTTT

size: many
length: 15
D: NA
V: TRBV15
J: TRBJ2-1
CDR3: CATSRDIGNYNEQFF
DNA: TGTGCCACCAGCAGAGATATAGGGAACTACAATGAGCAGTTCTTC

size: many
length: 13
D: NA
V: TRBV20-1
J: TRBJ2-7
CDR3: CSASFGRGYEQYF
DNA: TGCAGTGCTAGTTTTGGCAGGGGCTACGAGCAGTACTTC

size: many
length: 14
D: TRBD2
V: TRBV20-1
J: TRBJ2-4
CDR3: CSASREVAKNIQYF
DNA: TGCAGTGCGAGTCGGGAGGTAGCCAAAAACATTCAGTACTTC

size: NA
length: 14
D: TRBD1
V: TRBV7-2
J: TRBJ2-7
CDR3: CDSSAGTDIREQYF
DNA: TGTGACAGCAGCGCCGGGACAGACATACGAGAGCAGTACTTC

size: many
length: 16
D: NA
V: TRBV19
J: TRBJ1-1
CDR3: CASSTSLSGSGTEAFF
DNA: TGTGCCAGTAGTACGTCTCTCAGTGGGTCGGGCACTGAAGCTTTCTTT

size: many
length: 14
D: NA
V: TRBV6-1
J: TRBJ2-5
CDR3: CASSYWGGKETQYF
DNA: TGTGCCAGCAGTTATTGGGGGGGCAAAGAGACCCAGTACTTC

size: NA
length: 18
D: TRBD1
V: TRBV4-3
J: TRBJ2-7
CDR3: CASSQDQHTGGDYYEQYF
DNA: TGCGCCAGCAGCCAAGATCAGCACACAGGGGGCGATTACTACGAGCAGTACTTC

size: many
length: 15
D: TRBD2
V: TRBV14
J: TRBJ2-7
CDR3: CASSQELAGVYEQYF
DNA: TGTGCCAGCAGCCAAGAATTAGCGGGAGTCTACGAGCAGTACTTC

size: NA
length: 14
D: NA
V: TRBV5-1
J: TRBJ2-7
CDR3: CASSLLDSVYEQYF
DNA: TGCGCCAGCAGCTTATTGGACAGCGTCTACGAGCAGTACTTC

size: few
length: 16
D: NA
V: TRBV27
J: TRBJ2-7
CDR3: CASAALGGIKFYEQYF
DNA: TGTGCCAGCGCTGCCCTCGGGGGAATTAAGTTCTACGAGCAGTACTTC

size: many
length: 13
D: NA
V: TRBV12-3/TRBV12-4
J: TRBJ1-1
CDR3: CASSLSENTEAFF
DNA: TGTGCCAGCAGTTTATCCGAGAACACTGAAGCTTTCTTT

size: many
length: 14
D: NA
V: TRBV5-1
J: TRBJ2-4
CDR3: CASSFDRSKNIQYF
DNA: TGCGCCAGCAGCTTCGACAGGTCCAAAAACATTCAGTACTTC

size: many
length: 13
D: NA
V: TRBV6-1
J: TRBJ1-5
CDR3: CASSESGNQPQHF
DNA: TGTGCCAGCAGTGAATCAGGGAACCAGCCCCAGCATTTT

size: many
length: 15
D: NA
V: TRBV9
J: TRBJ2-5
CDR3: CASSVAGTLQETQYF
DNA: TGTGCCAGCAGCGTTGCAGGGACCCTCCAAGAGACCCAGTACTTC

size: many
length: 14
D: TRBD1
V: TRBV11-3
J: TRBJ2-2
CDR3: CASSLNRGGGELFF
DNA: TGTGCCAGCAGCTTAAACAGGGGCGGGGGGGAGCTGTTTTTT

size: many
length: 15
D: NA
V: TRBV18
J: TRBJ2-7
CDR3: CASSPTAGPTYEQYF
DNA: TGTGCCAGCTCACCTACGGCAGGCCCTACCTACGAGCAGTACTTC

size: many
length: 15
D: TRBD1
V: TRBV28
J: TRBJ1-4
CDR3: CASSPGDSTREKLFF
DNA: TGTGCCAGCAGTCCGGGGGACAGTACTCGTGAAAAACTGTTTTTT